This T cell receptor beta chain was recorded in a study of T cell responses to AZD1222 COVID-19 vaccine. General study findings and limits: With dominance at 160-218 and 743-854, vaccine-associated CD4 TCRs spanned spike. Every sample of the repertoires postdated the peak T cell response. Only a handful of AZD1222 recipients tested seropositive at baseline. Increases in Spike-specific TCR breadth and depth were seen after two AZD1222 doses.

Generated by immunoSEQ multiplex PCR, the TCRdb table keeps only in-frame clones and is missing some. This sample has about 100,000 clones, with more than 75% found just once. Turning to this clone: The antigen is undetermined.

Germline CDR1 reads LNHDA; CDR2 reads SQIVND (reference sequence). The CDR3 has 15 amino acids. Trimming took off 3 bases at V and 1 base at J, with 12 bases between the two ends. The TCR was taken from an adult in good health. V and J are TRBV19 and TRBJ2-5, with a weak D call TRBD1 (5 bases). The starting material was peripheral blood, obtained on day 0 of AZD1222 vaccination. CDR3: CASSIQGRAQETQYF. CDR3 DNA sequence: TGTGCCAGTAGTATCCAGGGTCGGGCCCAAGAGACCCAGTACTTC.